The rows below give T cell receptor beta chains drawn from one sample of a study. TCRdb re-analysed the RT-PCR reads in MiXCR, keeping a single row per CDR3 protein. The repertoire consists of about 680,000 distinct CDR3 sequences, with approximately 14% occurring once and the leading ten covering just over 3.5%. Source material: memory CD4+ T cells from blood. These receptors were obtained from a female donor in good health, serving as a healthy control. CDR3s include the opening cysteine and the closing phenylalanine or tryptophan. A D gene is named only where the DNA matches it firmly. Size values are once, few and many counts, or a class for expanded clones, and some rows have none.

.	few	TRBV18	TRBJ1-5	CASSLTNSNQPQHF	TGTGCCAGCTCATTGACAAATAGCAATCAGCCCCAGCATTTT
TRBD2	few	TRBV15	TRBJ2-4	CATSRGLAGVENIQYF	TGTGCCACCAGCAGAGGACTAGCGGGAGTCGAAAACATTCAGTACTTC
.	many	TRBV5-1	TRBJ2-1	CASSAGFNNEQFF	TGCGCCAGCAGTGCGGGATTCAACAATGAGCAGTTCTTC
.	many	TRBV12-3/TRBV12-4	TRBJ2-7	CASSTGQHYEQYF	TGTGCCAGCAGTACTGGACAGCACTACGAGCAGTACTTC
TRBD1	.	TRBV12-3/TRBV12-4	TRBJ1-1	CASSWDRVTTEAFF	TGTGCCAGCAGTTGGGACAGGGTTACCACTGAAGCTTTCTTT
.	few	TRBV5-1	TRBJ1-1	CASSLVGDGAGAEAFF	TGCGCCAGCAGCTTGGTTGGGGACGGGGCTGGCGCTGAAGCTTTCTTT
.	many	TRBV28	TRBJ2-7	CASRLSVSYEQYF	TGTGCCAGCAGGCTAAGCGTCTCCTACGAGCAGTACTTC
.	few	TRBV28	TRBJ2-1	CASTPGLVRWNEQFF	TGTGCCAGCACCCCGGGGCTAGTGAGGTGGAATGAGCAGTTCTTC
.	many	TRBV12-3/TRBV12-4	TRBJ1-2	CASSQAPLANYGYTF	TGTGCCAGCAGCCAAGCGCCGCTAGCTAACTATGGCTACACCTTC
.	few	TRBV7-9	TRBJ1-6	CASSLEGRITYNSPLHF	TGTGCCAGCAGCTTAGAGGGCAGGATTACCTATAATTCACCCCTCCACTTT
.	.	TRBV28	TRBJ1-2	CASNTGTAYGYTF	TGTGCCAGCAATACCGGGACGGCCTATGGCTACACCTTC
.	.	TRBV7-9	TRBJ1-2	CASSQEVGGYGYTF	TGTGCCAGCAGCCAAGAGGTTGGTGGCTATGGCTACACCTTC
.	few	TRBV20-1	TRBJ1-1	CSARVPLGMNTEAFF	TGCAGTGCTAGAGTACCACTAGGGATGAACACTGAAGCTTTCTTT
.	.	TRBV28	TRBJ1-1	CASTDAGEGNTEAFF	TGTGCCAGCACCGACGCAGGGGAGGGGAACACTGAAGCTTTCTTT
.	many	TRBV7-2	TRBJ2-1	CASSLVPRSVYNEQFF	TGTGCCAGCAGCTTAGTCCCTCGTTCGGTTTACAATGAGCAGTTCTTC
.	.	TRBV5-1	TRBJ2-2	CASSRLLNTGELFF	TGCGCCAGCAGCCGGCTATTGAACACCGGGGAGCTGTTTTTT
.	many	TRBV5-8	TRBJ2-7	CASSFRGYASYEQYF	TGTGCCAGCAGCTTTAGAGGCTATGCTTCCTACGAGCAGTACTTC
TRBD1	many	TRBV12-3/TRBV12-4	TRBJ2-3	CASNRAWGQGTDTQYF	TGTGCCAGCAACCGGGCCTGGGGACAGGGCACAGATACGCAGTATTTT
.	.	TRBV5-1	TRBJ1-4	CASSPDGTLGEKLFF	TGCGCCAGCAGCCCGGACGGAACCCTTGGTGAAAAACTGTTTTTT
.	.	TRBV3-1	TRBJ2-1	CASTPGGSSSYNEQFF	TGTGCCAGCACCCCTGGAGGGTCGAGCTCCTACAATGAGCAGTTCTTC
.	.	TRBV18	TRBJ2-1	CASSPARGTYNEQFF	TGTGCCAGCTCACCCGCGCGCGGTACCTACAATGAGCAGTTCTTC
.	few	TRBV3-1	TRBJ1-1	CASSQVPPTLNTEAFF	TGTGCCAGCAGCCAAGTTCCGCCAACCTTGAACACTGAAGCTTTCTTT
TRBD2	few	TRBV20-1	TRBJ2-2	CSARDGRAVTGELFF	TGCAGTGCCAGGGATGGGAGGGCTGTGACCGGGGAGCTGTTTTTT
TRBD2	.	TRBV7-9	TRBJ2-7	CASSLRTSGSGNEQYF	TGTGCCAGCAGCTTACGAACTAGCGGGAGTGGCAACGAGCAGTACTTC
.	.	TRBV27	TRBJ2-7	CASSILGESEQYF	TGTGCCAGCAGTATACTAGGCGAGAGCGAGCAGTACTTC
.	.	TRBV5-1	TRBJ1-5	CASSPGPDPNQPQHF	TGCGCCAGCAGCCCAGGACCGGACCCAAATCAGCCCCAGCATTTT
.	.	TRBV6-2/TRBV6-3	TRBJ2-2	CASTQGLGVPGELFF	TGTGCCAGCACCCAGGGTCTAGGGGTCCCCGGGGAGCTGTTTTTT
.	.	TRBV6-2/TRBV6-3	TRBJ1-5	CASTLQGPSNQPQHF	TGTGCCAGCACCCTGCAGGGGCCCAGCAATCAGCCCCAGCATTTT
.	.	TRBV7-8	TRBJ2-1	CASSPGGGNSYNEQFF	TGTGCCAGCAGCCCCGGGGGCGGGAACTCCTACAATGAGCAGTTCTTC
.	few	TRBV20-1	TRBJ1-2	CSARADASGADYGYTF	TGCAGTGCTAGAGCCGATGCTTCTGGGGCCGACTATGGCTACACCTTC
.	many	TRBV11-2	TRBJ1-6	CASSPRQNSPLHF	TGTGCCAGCAGCCCCCGTCAGAATTCACCCCTCCACTTT
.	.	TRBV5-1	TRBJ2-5	CASSGGTGETQYF	TGCGCCAGCAGCGGGGGAACAGGGGAGACCCAGTACTTC
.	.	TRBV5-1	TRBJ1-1	CASSLEYGGRGSEAFF	TGCGCCAGCAGCTTGGAGTATGGGGGGCGCGGATCTGAAGCTTTCTTT
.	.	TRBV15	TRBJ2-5	CATSRGEETQYF	TGTGCCACCAGCAGAGGGGAAGAGACCCAGTACTTC
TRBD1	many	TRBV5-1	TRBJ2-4	CASSLGRQGENIQYF	TGCGCCAGCAGCTTGGGGCGTCAGGGGGAAAACATTCAGTACTTC
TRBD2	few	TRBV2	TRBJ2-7	CASSDQGEREGSYEQYF	TGTGCCAGCAGTGACCAGGGTGAGCGGGAGGGCTCCTACGAGCAGTACTTC
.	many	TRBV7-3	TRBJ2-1	CASSRVGSSYNEQFF	TGTGCCAGCAGCCGGGTCGGGAGCTCCTACAATGAGCAGTTCTTC
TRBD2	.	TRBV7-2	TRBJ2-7	CASSLPGTIVNEQYF	TGTGCCAGCAGCCTTCCCGGGACTATCGTCAACGAGCAGTACTTC
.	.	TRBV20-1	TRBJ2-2	CSATTHTGELFF	TGCAGTGCTACGACCCACACCGGGGAGCTGTTTTTT
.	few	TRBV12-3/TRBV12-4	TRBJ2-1	CASSLIGIHNEQFF	TGTGCCAGCAGTTTAATCGGCATTCACAATGAGCAGTTCTTC
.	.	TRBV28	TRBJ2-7	CASSTPGAYEQYF	TGTGCCAGCAGCACTCCGGGGGCCTACGAGCAGTACTTC
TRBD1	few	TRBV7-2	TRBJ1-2	CASSLTGTEYGYTF	TGTGCCAGCAGCTTAACGGGGACAGAATATGGCTACACCTTC
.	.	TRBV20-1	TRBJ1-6	CSASGSYNSPLHF	TGCAGTGCTAGTGGCTCCTATAATTCACCCCTCCACTTT
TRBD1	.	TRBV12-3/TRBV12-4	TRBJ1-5	CASTLDRESNQPQHF	TGTGCCAGCACCCTAGACAGGGAGAGCAATCAGCCCCAGCATTTT